Each of the 11 T cell receptor beta chains below was sequenced from the same sample in a study of blood T cell repertoires in COVID-19. Measured with immunoSEQ multiplex PCR; TCRdb has only the in-frame clones, and not every one. The sample contains over 120,000 clones, about three quarters of which appear only once. Material for sequencing was PBMCs or T cells enriched from blood (not recorded which). The receptor source for this set is a woman aged 50 to 65 who had recovered from COVID-19.

Written as DNA, the CDR3 is TGCGCCAGCAGCCAAGTTCCAGCGACGTACGAGCAGTACTTC. Translation: CASSQVPATYEQYF. The rearrangement uses TRBV4-1 and TRBJ2-7; D gene unclear. V lost 1 base and J 4 bases, leaving 11 bases between the germline ends. The germline gives CDR1 MGHRA, CDR2 YSYEKL. CDR3 length equals 14 residues.

The chain is built from TRBV18 and TRBJ1-1, with 8 bases that match TRBD1. The CDR3 has 14 residues. Germline V gene data show CDR1 as KGHSH and CDR2 as LQKENI. The trim removed 5 bases at V and 2 bases at J, leaving 4 bases unmatched. DNA of the CDR3: TGTGCCAGCTCAACTACAGGGGGAAACACTGAAGCTTTCTTT. It specifies CASSTTGGNTEAFF.

The chain recombines TRBV10-3 with TRBJ1-3; 8 bases are shared with TRBD1. Germline V gene data show CDR1 as ENHRY and CDR2 as SYGVKD. With V trimmed by 11 bases and J by 0 bases, 6 bases remained unmatched. The CDR3 extends over 14 amino acids. The CDR3 region has the DNA TGTGCCGTTACCGGGACAGGCTCTGGAAACACCATATATTTT. Its protein product is CAVTGTGSGNTIYF.

The chain uses TRBV9 and TRBJ2-1; D perhaps matches TRBD2 (5 bases). Germline CDR1 is SGDLS and CDR2 is YYNGEE. The CDR3 is 14 amino acids. V lost 1 base and J 2 bases, leaving 7 bases between the germline ends. DNA for the CDR3: TGTGCCAGCAGCGTAAGCGGCACCTACAATGAGCAGTTCTTC. Translating it yields CASSVSGTYNEQFF.

The chain combines TRBV6-2 or TRBV6-3 with TRBJ1-1; no clear D. The germline CDR1 and CDR2 sequences are MNHEY and SVGEGT. Trimming pared 1 base from V and 6 bases from J, leaving 6 bases between. CDR3 length: 12 amino acids. The CDR3 sequence: CASSYLSSEAFF. CDR3 DNA: TGTGCCAGCAGTTACTTGTCTTCTGAAGCTTTCTTT.

The chain carries TRBV29-1 and TRBJ1-3, with D tentatively TRBD1 (5 bases). V dropped 7 bases and J dropped 3 bases, with 13 bases sitting between them. Germline loops: CDR1 SQVTM, CDR2 ANQGSEA. The CDR3 is 13 residues long. The chain's CDR3 is CSAGQPDGNTIYF. CDR3 sequence (DNA): TGCAGCGCTGGACAACCCGATGGAAACACCATATATTTT.

This clone has a single count. This chain links TRBV3-1 (or the pseudogene TRBV3-2) with TRBJ1-2, with TRBD1 identical over 7 bases. CDR1 and CDR2 from the germline V gene are LGHDT and YNNKEL (reference sequence). V lost 1 base, J lost 6 bases, and 8 bases stayed unmatched. The CDR3 spans 15 residues. As DNA, the CDR3 is TGTGCCAGCAGCCAAGCAGGGGGGTTAGACCATGGCTACACCTTC. Translated: CASSQAGGLDHGYTF.

CDR3 residues: CASSTRNQPQHF. DNA of the CDR3: TGTGCCAGTAGTACTCGCAATCAGCCCCAGCATTTT. V usage is TRBV19 and J usage is TRBJ1-5; D is undetermined. The CDR3 is made up of 12 amino acids. Trimming cost V 4 bases and J 2 bases, with 3 bases left between them. Germline CDR1 and CDR2: LNHDA and SQIVND (reference sequence).

The chain has TRBV28 and TRBJ2-3, with 9 bases matching TRBD2. With V trimmed by 3 bases and J by 7 bases, 8 bases remained unmatched. The germline gives CDR1 MDHEN, CDR2 SYDVKM. This CDR3 has 15 residues. The CDR3 DNA is TGTGCCAGCAGTTTTCAAGCGGGAGGAAGGAATACGCAGTATTTT. Amino acid sequence: CASSFQAGGRNTQYF.

The chain uses TRBV5-4 and TRBJ2-7; possible D gene TRBD1, 8 bases. The CDR3 loop spans 14 amino acids. Trimming stripped 4 bases from V and 6 bases from J, with 17 bases between. Germline assignment: CDR1 SGHNT and CDR2 YYREEE (reference sequence). In DNA form, the CDR3 reads TGTGCCAGCAGCAGAGGACAGGGAGGGGCCGAGCAGTACTTC. Its protein is CASSRGQGGAEQYF.

This clone occurred once. This chain uses TRBV5-1 with TRBJ2-2; D gene ambiguous. Germline CDR1 reads SGHRS; CDR2 reads YFSETQ. Trimming shortened V by 4 bases and J by 6 bases, and 10 bases separated the two germline ends. This CDR3 has 13 amino acids. The CDR3: CASSERAPGELFF. CDR3 bases: TGCGCCAGCAGCGAGCGCGCGCCCGGGGAGCTGTTTTTT.